A selection of T cell receptor beta chains follows, all from one sample in a study of tumor-infiltrating lymphocytes in primary liver carcinoma. TCRdb recomputed calls from the multiplex PCR reads with MiXCR, one row per CDR3 protein. The sample comprises approximately 330,000 distinct CDR3 sequences, less than 65% of which are singletons, and about 6% rests with the top ten. Sequenced material: peripheral blood. These receptors originate from a man aged 35 to 55 with primary liver carcinoma and hepatitis B virus infection. Each CDR3 is given with its conserved first and last residue. Fields, in order: D gene, J gene, clone size, V gene, CDR3 protein, CDR3 DNA. D genes are given only for firm matches. Only part of the rows carry a size: once, few, many, or a class if the clone is expanded.

>.|TRBJ1-1|.|TRBV6-5
CVSSYGGRNTEAFF
TGTGTCAGCAGTTACGGGGGTCGGAACACTGAAGCTTTCTTT
>.|TRBJ2-7|many|TRBV6-1
CASSESSGHYEQYF
TGTGCCAGCAGTGAATCCTCCGGCCACTACGAGCAGTACTTC
>TRBD2|TRBJ2-1|.|TRBV11-1
CGSSLGLAVYNEQFF
TGTGGCAGCAGCTTGGGACTAGCGGTGTACAATGAGCAGTTCTTC
>.|TRBJ2-7|.|TRBV6-1
CASLPRGQEQYF
TGTGCCAGCCTGCCTAGAGGCCAGGAGCAGTACTTC
>.|TRBJ1-5|few|TRBV5-1
CASSLDGGVSNQPQHF
TGCGCCAGCAGCTTGGATGGTGGGGTTAGCAATCAGCCCCAGCATTTT
>.|TRBJ2-3|few|TRBV5-4
CASSSDSTDTQYF
TGTGCCAGCAGCTCGGACAGCACAGATACGCAGTATTTT
>.|TRBJ2-7|.|TRBV6-5
CASSRGRGGHEQYF
TGTGCCAGCAGCAGGGGCAGGGGAGGCCACGAGCAGTACTTC
>TRBD1|TRBJ2-7|many|TRBV29-1
CSASGQGYEQYF
TGCAGCGCCTCGGGACAGGGTTACGAGCAGTACTTC
>.|TRBJ2-7|many|TRBV30
CAGGNLGTEQYF
TGTGCCGGGGGGAATTTGGGAACCGAGCAGTACTTC
>.|TRBJ2-3|.|TRBV11-2
CASAGIHTDTQCF
TGTGCCAGCGCAGGGATCCATACAGACACGCAGTGTTTT
>TRBD1|TRBJ2-7|many|TRBV29-1
CSDLDRPYEQYF
TGCAGCGATCTGGACAGGCCCTACGAGCAGTACTTC
>TRBD2|TRBJ2-3|.|TRBV24-1
CATSDSSLAGADTQYF
TGTGCCACCAGTGATTCATCGCTAGCGGGAGCAGATACGCAGTATTTT
>.|TRBJ2-3|.|TRBV10-3
CAMNEREGNADTQYF
TGTGCCATGAACGAGCGTGAGGGAAATGCGGATACGCAGTATTTT
>.|TRBJ2-1|once|TRBV6-2/TRBV6-3
CASSYDWSSYNEQFF
TGTGCCAGCAGTTACGACTGGAGCTCCTACAATGAGCAGTTCTTC
>.|TRBJ2-7|many|TRBV12-3/TRBV12-4
CASSLRHKGYEQYF
TGTGCCAGCAGTTTGAGGCACAAGGGCTACGAGCAGTACTTC
>.|TRBJ2-3|.|TRBV28
CASSLGGLDTQYF
TGTGCCAGCAGTTTAGGAGGCCTAGATACGCAGTATTTT
>.|TRBJ1-2|.|TRBV28
CASSTDRNYGYTF
TGTGCCAGCAGCACCGACAGGAACTATGGCTACACCTTC
>.|TRBJ1-6|.|TRBV4-2
CDNSQDPGGTYNSPLHF
TGTGACAACAGCCAAGATCCGGGGGGGACCTATAATTCACCCCTCCACTTT
>.|TRBJ2-3|.|TRBV6-1
CASRLTDAQYF
TGTGCCAGCAGGTTGACAGATGCGCAGTATTTT
>TRBD2|TRBJ2-1|.|TRBV11-1
CANSKGLAGVTTSEQFF
TGTGCCAACAGCAAGGGACTAGCGGGAGTAACTACCAGTGAGCAGTTCTTC
>.|TRBJ1-2|few|TRBV11-2
CASRFGGGSGYGYTF
TGTGCCAGCAGATTCGGGGGGGGATCGGGCTATGGCTACACCTTC
>TRBD2|TRBJ2-1|.|TRBV11-2
CASGEVGLAGNNEQFF
TGTGCCAGCGGCGAAGTCGGGCTAGCGGGAAACAATGAGCAGTTCTTC
>.|TRBJ2-1|.|TRBV24-1
CATSDSTKGSNEQFF
TGTGCCACCAGTGATTCGACTAAGGGATCCAATGAGCAGTTCTTC
>TRBD2|TRBJ2-2|.|TRBV2
CASSGLAGEAGELFF
TGTGCCAGCAGTGGACTAGCGGGAGAGGCAGGGGAGCTGTTTTTT
>TRBD2|TRBJ2-7|many|TRBV24-1
CATSDPLAGGPHEQYF
TGTGCCACCAGTGATCCTCTAGCGGGAGGGCCCCACGAGCAGTACTTC
>TRBD2|TRBJ2-3|many|TRBV6-5
CASSDITTSATDTQYF
TGTGCCAGCAGCGACATAACTACTAGCGCAACAGATACGCAGTATTTT
>.|TRBJ1-1|.|TRBV11-2
CASSLRSGKVTEASF
TGTGCCAGCAGCTTACGGTCAGGGAAGGTCACTGAAGCTTCCTTT
>TRBD1|TRBJ1-2|few|TRBV2
CASSSDRSFYGYTF
TGTGCCAGCAGTTCGGACAGGTCGTTTTATGGCTACACCTTC
>TRBD2|TRBJ2-5|many|TRBV12-3/TRBV12-4
CASSKGTSGSLRQETQYF
TGTGCCAGCAGTAAGGGGACTAGCGGGAGCCTTCGGCAGGAGACCCAGTACTTC
>.|TRBJ1-4|few|TRBV5-5
CASSLDRSATNEKLFF
TGTGCCAGCAGCTTAGACAGGTCGGCAACTAATGAAAAACTGTTTTTT